This T cell receptor (beta chain) was identified in a study of T cells in Graves' hyperthyroidism and ophthalmopathy (dated by TCRdb to the late 2010s). The study in broad terms: Peripheral blood was collected at initial diagnosis, before any treatment. To identify distinguishing TCR V-J signatures, a discovery cohort of 90 to 100 patients was used, comprising some 45 with Graves' ophthalmopathy and 57 with stable Graves' hyperthyroidism. Prospective prediction of ophthalmopathy was tested in an independent validation cohort consisting of roughly 20 hyperthyroidism patients and around 17 patients who later progressed to ophthalmopathy. The roughly 94 discovery patients were randomly divided into training and test sets at a 7:3 ratio. In about 6 Graves' hyperthyroidism patients, the study also compared T-cell repertoires from thyroid tissue with T-cell repertoires from blood. After sampling, hyperthyroidism patients received methimazole starting at 30 mg daily, and ophthalmopathy patients received high-dose intravenous methylprednisolone. The paper reports TCR Vbeta CDR3 sequencing of 135 peripheral blood samples: approximately 41 ophthalmopathy, about 75 hyperthyroidism and around 17 progressor patients.

The CDR3, cysteine through phenylalanine, is 17 amino acids long. Only the CDR3 DNA stays, 51 bases, in frame from base 1. The germline V gene yields SGHTA for CDR1 and FQGNSA for CDR2. From V the trimming removes 8 bases and from J it removes 6 bases, while the gene matches leave 16 bases of the junction unaccounted for. TCR beta CDR3 regions were amplified from RNA transcripts. The TCR CDR3 was subjected to a first round of RT-PCR using the HTBI primer set and the Qiagen OneStep RT-PCR kit. A second multiplex PCR round built the libraries, followed by size selection and purification. Paired-end sequencing of the libraries was performed with 100 bp reads on an Illumina HiSeq2000. As for the original processing: SOAPnuke was used to process the raw data, removing reads that contained adapters or uncalled bases, had a mean Phred below 15, or lacked an exact match to the constant primer or identifier. COPE v1.2.5 was used to merge high-quality paired reads, and clonotypes were defined as unique nucleotide sequences. MiTCR v1.1 was used to align the clonotypes against IMGT TRBV, TRBD and TRBJ reference segments. Analysis was restricted to V-J combinations with a frequency above 0.0001, which covered about 99% of repertoires. A TCS score was defined as the ratio between F50 (clonal expansion) and ExV (chaos), using BLOSUM62-based TCRdist between CDR3 peptides within each V-J. Welch's t-statistics and random forest reduced fewer than 550 V-J features to some 14, which were used in a naive Bayes classifier (R e1071). TCRdb redid the processing of the public reads, applying fastp at Q25 and MiXCR, and retained in-frame beta chains. All rows with the same CDR3 protein become a single entry with the most common DNA and genes. These V and J calls rely on TCRdb rather than the paper's analysis. Counted in this sample were 550,000 to 600,000 distinct CDR3 sequences; 12% to 15% of them appeared once. More than 6% of the sample rests with the top ten.

General conclusions and limits of the study: Sample size was not statistically predetermined, and blinding of investigators to group allocation was not performed. Most expanded thyroid clonotypes (frequency above 0.001) were also detected in blood, a finding suggesting that blood repertoires may reflect thyroid immune responses. A model built on a 13 V-J signature distinguished ophthalmopathy from stable hyperthyroidism, reaching around 87% sensitivity and around 81% specificity in cross-validation and 80%/75% in testing. In validation, the model predicted progression to ophthalmopathy a median of about 5.9 months before onset, with about 71% sensitivity and 72.22% specificity.

This clonotype has at least ten counts. It lacks a known antigen. It has no much larger one-base neighbor in the sample; base qualities were not kept. Moderately to severely active disease, a Clinical Activity Score of at least 3, a NOSPECS grade of at least 4, and a duration under 3 months were present in ophthalmopathy patients. Any patient with an uncontrolled infection, another autoimmune disease, pregnancy or lactation was excluded. Diagnoses were established on the basis of clinical symptoms, serum thyroxine and TRAb, thyroid ultrasound, and orbital computed tomography. Ficoll-Paque density gradient centrifugation was used to isolate PBMCs from 8.5 to 10 ml of fresh peripheral blood. Trizol reagent was used to extract total RNA, and RNA quality was then checked on an Agilent 2100 Bioanalyzer.

Sequences were obtained from blood. The source of this sequence is a woman aged 18-29 years with Graves' ophthalmopathy. The sequence is built from TRBV7-2 and TRBJ2-1, and 10 junction bases match TRBD2. The DNA reads as follows: TGTGCCAGCGTCCTCCAGAAACAGCGGGAGGGAGGCAATGAGCAGTTCTTC. This sequence encodes CASVLQKQREGGNEQFF.